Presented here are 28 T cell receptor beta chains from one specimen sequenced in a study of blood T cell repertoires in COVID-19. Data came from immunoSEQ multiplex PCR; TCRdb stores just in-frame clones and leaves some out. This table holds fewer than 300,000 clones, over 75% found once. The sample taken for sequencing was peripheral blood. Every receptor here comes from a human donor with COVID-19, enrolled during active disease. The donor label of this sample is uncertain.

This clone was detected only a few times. CDR3 coding DNA: TGCGCCAGCAACTCCGGACTAGCAGAAGATACGCAGTATTTT. Its translation is CASNSGLAEDTQYF. V usage is TRBV5-1 and J usage is TRBJ2-3; 8 bases align to TRBD2. Germline CDR1 SGHRS, CDR2 YFSETQ. The CDR3 is 14 residues long. Trimming at V came to 6 bases and at J to 5 bases, leaving 8 bases not matched to a gene.

The CDR3 loop is CASSLIGVSREYGYTF. The CDR3 DNA reads as TGTGCCAGCAGCTTGATAGGCGTATCCCGGGAGTATGGCTACACCTTC. The chain couples TRBV7-9 to TRBJ1-2, with D hard to call. The V end lost 3 bases, the J end lost 5 bases, and 19 bases lay between the germline ends. The CDR3 contains 16 residues. Germline-derived CDR1 and CDR2 are SEHNR and FQNEAQ (reference sequence).

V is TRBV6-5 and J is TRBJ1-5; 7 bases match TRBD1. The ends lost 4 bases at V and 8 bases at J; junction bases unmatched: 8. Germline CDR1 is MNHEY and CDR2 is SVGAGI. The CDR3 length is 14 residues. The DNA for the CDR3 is TGTGCCAGCAGTTTTAGACAGGGTGGGAAGCCCCAGCATTTT. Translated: CASSFRQGGKPQHF.

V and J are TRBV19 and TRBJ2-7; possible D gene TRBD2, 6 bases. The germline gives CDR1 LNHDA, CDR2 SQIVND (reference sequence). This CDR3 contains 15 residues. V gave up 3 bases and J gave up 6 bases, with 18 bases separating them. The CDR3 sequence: CASSIMEGGEVEQYF. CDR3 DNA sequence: TGTGCCAGTAGTATTATGGAGGGAGGTGAGGTCGAGCAGTACTTC.

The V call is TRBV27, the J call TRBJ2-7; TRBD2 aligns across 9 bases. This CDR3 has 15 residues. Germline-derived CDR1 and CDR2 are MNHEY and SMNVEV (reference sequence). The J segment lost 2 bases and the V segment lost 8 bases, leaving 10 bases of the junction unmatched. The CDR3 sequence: CASPRAVAGAYEQYF. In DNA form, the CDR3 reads TGTGCCAGCCCCCGCGCAGTAGCGGGAGCCTACGAGCAGTACTTC.

The chain's CDR3 is CASSQDHSSGTPSAKNIQYF. For the CDR3, the DNA is TGCGCCAGCAGCCAAGATCATTCGAGCGGGACCCCCTCAGCCAAAAACATTCAGTACTTC. This chain uses TRBV4-1 with TRBJ2-4; 7 bases map to TRBD2. The CDR3 length is 20 residues. V shed 0 bases, J shed 0 bases, and the junction held 14 bases outside the gene matches. Germline V gives CDR1 MGHRA, CDR2 YSYEKL.

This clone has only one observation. The CDR3 region is CASSQDVEVGSPLHF. The DNA for the CDR3 is TGTGCCAGCAGCCAAGACGTGGAGGTGGGGTCACCCCTCCACTTT. The chain joins TRBV4-2 to TRBJ1-6, with D unresolved. Germline V gives CDR1 LGHNA, CDR2 YNFKEQ. V was shortened by 0 bases and J by 10 bases, with 13 bases between the two germline ends. This CDR3 has 15 residues.

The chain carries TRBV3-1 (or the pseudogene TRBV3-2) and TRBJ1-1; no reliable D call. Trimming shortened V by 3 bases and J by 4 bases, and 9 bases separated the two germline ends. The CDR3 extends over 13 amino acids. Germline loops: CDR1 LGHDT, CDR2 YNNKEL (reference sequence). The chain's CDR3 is CASSHGVSTEAFF. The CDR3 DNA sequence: TGTGCCAGCAGCCACGGGGTAAGCACTGAAGCTTTCTTT.

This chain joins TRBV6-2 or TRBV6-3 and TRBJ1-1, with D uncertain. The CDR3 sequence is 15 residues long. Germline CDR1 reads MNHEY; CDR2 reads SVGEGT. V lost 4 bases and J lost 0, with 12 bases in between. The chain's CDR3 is CASSSNDFMNTEAFF. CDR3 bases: TGTGCCAGCAGTTCTAACGACTTTATGAACACTGAAGCTTTCTTT.

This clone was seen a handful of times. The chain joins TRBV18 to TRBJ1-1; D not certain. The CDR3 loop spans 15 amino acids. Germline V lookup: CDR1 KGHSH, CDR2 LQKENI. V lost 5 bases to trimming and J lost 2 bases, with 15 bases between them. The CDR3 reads CASSASKGGNTEAFF. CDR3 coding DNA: TGTGCCAGCTCAGCCTCCAAGGGAGGTAACACTGAAGCTTTCTTT.

CDR3 sequence (DNA): TGTGCCAGCAGCTTGGACAGGGGGTCCCAAGAGACCCAGTACTTC. It is translated as CASSLDRGSQETQYF. V is TRBV7-3 and J is TRBJ2-5; the match to TRBD1 covers 10 bases. V dropped 3 bases and J dropped 1; count of bases not matched to a gene: 2. There are 15 residues in the CDR3. The V gene's germline CDR1 is SGHTA and CDR2 FQGTGA.

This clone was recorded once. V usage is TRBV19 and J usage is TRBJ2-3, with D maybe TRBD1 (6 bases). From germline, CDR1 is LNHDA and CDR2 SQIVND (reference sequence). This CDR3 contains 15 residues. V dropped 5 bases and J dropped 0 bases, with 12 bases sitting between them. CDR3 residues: CASSVTGWSTDTQYF. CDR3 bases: TGTGCCAGTAGTGTCACAGGGTGGAGCACAGATACGCAGTATTTT.

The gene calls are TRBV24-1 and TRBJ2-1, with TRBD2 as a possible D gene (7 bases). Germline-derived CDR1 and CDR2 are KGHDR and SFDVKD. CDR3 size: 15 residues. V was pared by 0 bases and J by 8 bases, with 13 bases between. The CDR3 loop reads CATSDLRGAGDEQFF. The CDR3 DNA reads TGTGCCACCAGTGATTTGCGGGGGGCTGGGGATGAGCAGTTCTTC.

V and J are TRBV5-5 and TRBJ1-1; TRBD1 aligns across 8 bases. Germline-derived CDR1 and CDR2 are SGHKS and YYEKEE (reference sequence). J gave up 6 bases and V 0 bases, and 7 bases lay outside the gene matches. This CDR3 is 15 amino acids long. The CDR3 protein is CASSLAPGGPSEAFF. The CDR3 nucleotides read TGTGCCAGCAGCTTGGCTCCAGGGGGCCCGTCTGAAGCTTTCTTT.

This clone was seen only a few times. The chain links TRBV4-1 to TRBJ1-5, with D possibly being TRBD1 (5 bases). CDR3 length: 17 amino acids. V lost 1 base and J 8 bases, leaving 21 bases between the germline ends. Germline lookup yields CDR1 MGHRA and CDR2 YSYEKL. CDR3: CASSQGRSTGGREPQHF. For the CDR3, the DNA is TGCGCCAGCAGCCAAGGTAGAAGTACAGGCGGTAGGGAGCCCCAGCATTTT.

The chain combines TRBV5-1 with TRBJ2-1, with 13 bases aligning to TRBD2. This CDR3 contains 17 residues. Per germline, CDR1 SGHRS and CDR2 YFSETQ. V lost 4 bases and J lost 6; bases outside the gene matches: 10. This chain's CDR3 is CASSRETGTSGTNEQFF. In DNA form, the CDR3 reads TGCGCCAGCAGCAGAGAAACCGGGACTAGCGGGACCAATGAGCAGTTCTTC.

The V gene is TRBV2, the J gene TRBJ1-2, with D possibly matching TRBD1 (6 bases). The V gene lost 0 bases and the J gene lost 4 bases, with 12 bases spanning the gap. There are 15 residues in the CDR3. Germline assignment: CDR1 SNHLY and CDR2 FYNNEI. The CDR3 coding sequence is TGTGCCAGCAGTGAAGCCCTCCCCAGGGGCTATGGCTACACCTTC. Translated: CASSEALPRGYGYTF.

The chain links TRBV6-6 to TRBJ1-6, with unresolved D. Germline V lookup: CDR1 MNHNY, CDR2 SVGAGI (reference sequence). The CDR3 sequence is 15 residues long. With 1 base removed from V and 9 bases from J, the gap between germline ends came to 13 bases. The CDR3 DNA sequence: TGTGCCAGCAGTTACTATCCTCCCGCGGGTTCACCCCTCCACTTT. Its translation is CASSYYPPAGSPLHF.

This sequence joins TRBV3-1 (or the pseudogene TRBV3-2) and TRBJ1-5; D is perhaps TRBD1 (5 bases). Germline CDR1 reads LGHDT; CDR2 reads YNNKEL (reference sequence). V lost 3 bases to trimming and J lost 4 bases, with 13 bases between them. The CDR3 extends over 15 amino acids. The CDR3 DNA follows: TGTGCCAGCAGCCAGGGCCCGACAGTTAATCAGCCCCAGCATTTT. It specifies CASSQGPTVNQPQHF.

The CDR3 reads CASSQDRQGREKLFF. CDR3 nucleotides: TGCGCCAGCAGCCAAGACCGGCAGGGGAGAGAAAAACTGTTTTTT. The J gene is TRBJ1-4, the V gene TRBV4-1; D may be TRBD1 (6 bases). Germline V lookup: CDR1 MGHRA, CDR2 YSYEKL. The CDR3 is 15 residues long. The V end was cut by 0 bases, the J end by 8 bases, with 13 bases between.

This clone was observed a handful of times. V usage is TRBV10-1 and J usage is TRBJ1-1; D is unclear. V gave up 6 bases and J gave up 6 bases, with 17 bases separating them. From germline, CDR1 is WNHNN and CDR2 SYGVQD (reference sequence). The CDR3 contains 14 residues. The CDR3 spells CASRPSLGSAEAFF. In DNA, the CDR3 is TGCGCCAGCAGACCTAGTCTAGGTAGCGCTGAAGCTTTCTTT.

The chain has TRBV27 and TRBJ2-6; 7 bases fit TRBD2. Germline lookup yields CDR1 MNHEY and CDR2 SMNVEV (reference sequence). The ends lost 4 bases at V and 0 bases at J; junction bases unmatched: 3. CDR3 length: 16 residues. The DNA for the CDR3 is TGTGCCAGCAGTTGGGGGGGAGCCTCTGGGGCCAACGTCCTGACTTTC. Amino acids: CASSWGGASGANVLTF.

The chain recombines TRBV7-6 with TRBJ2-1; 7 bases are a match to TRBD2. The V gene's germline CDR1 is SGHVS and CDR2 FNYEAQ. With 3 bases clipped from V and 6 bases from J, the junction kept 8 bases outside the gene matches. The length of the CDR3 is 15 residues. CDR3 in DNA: TGTGCCAGCAGCTTTAGCGGGCTGCCCCCCAATGAGCAGTTCTTC. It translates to CASSFSGLPPNEQFF. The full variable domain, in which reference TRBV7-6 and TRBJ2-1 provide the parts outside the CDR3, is GAGVSQSPRYKVTKRGQDVALRCDPISGHVSLYWYRQALGQGPEFLTYFNYEAQQDKSGLPNDRFSAERPEGSISTLTIQRTEQRDSAMYRCASSFSGLPPNEQFFGPGTRLTVL.

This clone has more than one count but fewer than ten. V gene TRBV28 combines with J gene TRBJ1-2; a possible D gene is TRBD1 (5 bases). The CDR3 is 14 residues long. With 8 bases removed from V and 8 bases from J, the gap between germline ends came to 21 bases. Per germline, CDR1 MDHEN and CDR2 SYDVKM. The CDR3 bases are TGTGCCAGCGGCTCACTCAGGGTTTCGAAAGGCTACACCTTC. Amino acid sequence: CASGSLRVSKGYTF.

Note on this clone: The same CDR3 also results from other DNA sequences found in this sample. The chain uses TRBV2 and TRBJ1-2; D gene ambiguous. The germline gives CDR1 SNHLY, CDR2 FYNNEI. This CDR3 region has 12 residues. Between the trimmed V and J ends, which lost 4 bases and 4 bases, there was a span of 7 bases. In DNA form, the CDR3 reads TGTGCCAGCAGTGGCGGGTCCTATGGCTACACCTTC. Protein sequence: CASSGGSYGYTF.

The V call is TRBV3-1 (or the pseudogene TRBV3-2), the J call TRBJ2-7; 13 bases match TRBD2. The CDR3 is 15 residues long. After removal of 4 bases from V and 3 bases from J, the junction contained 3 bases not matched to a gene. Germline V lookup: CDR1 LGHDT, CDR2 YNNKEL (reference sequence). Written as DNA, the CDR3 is TGTGCCAGCAGCCGGACTAGCGGGAGTGGCTACGAGCAGTACTTC. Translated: CASSRTSGSGYEQYF.

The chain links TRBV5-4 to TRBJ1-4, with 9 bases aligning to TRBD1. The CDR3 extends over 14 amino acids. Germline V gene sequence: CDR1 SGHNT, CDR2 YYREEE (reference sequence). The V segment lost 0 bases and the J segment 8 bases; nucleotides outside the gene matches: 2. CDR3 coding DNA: TGTGCCAGCAGCTTGGGGACAGGGGTGGAAAAACTGTTTTTT. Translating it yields CASSLGTGVEKLFF.

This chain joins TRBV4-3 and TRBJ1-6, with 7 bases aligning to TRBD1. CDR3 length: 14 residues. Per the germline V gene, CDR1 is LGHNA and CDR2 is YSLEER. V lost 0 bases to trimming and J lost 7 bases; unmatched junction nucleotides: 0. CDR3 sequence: CASSQDRGNSPLHF. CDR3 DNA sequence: TGCGCCAGCAGCCAAGACAGGGGGAATTCACCCCTCCACTTT.